This T cell receptor beta chain was obtained from a study of T cell responses to AZD1222 COVID-19 vaccine. CDR1 is MNHEY, CDR2 SMNVEV, per germline (reference sequence). V gave up 3 bases and J gave up 4 bases, with 12 bases separating them. The CDR3 has 14 residues. The method was immunoSEQ multiplex PCR; TCRdb's version includes in-frame clones alone and lacks a portion of them. The sample comprises 100,000 to 150,000 clones, around 92% of which are singletons, and about 1.1% rests with the top ten. A remark on this clone: Its target is not known.

Study observations and caveats: Sampling that yielded the repertoires occurred only after the peak T cell response. Donors in the cohort were predominantly white British and more often female, and clonal diversity was possibly underestimated. Within unmutated variant regions lay the reported targets of nearly half of spike-specific TCRs.

The chain employs TRBV27 and TRBJ1-2, with D unclear. The TCR comes from an adult in good health. The sample here was peripheral blood, taken on day 0 of AZD1222 vaccination. This CDR3 reads CASSFGGYGYGYTF. The CDR3 DNA is TGTGCCAGCAGTTTTGGTGGGTACGGCTATGGCTACACCTTC.